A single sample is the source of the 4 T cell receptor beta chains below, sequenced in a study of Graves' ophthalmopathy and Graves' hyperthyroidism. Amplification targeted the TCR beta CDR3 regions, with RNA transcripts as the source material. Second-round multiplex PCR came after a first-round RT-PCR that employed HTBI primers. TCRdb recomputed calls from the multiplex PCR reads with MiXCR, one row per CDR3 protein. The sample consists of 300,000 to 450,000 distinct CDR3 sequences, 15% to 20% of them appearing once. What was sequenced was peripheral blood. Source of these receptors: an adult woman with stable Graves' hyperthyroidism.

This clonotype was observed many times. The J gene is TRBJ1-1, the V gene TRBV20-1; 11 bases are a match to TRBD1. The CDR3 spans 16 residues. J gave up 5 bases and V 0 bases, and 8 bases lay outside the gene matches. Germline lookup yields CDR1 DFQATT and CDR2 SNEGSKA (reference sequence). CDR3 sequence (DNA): TGCAGTGCTAGAGATCTTGGGACAGGGGGGGGGACTGAAGCTTTCTTT. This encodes CSARDLGTGGGTEAFF.

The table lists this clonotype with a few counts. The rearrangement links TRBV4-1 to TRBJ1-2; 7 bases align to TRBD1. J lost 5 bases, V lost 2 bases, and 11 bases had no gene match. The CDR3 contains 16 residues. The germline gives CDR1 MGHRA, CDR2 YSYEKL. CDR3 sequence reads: CASSQLGPRQGYGYTF. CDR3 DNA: TGCGCCAGCAGCCAACTAGGGCCCAGACAGGGTTATGGCTACACCTTC.

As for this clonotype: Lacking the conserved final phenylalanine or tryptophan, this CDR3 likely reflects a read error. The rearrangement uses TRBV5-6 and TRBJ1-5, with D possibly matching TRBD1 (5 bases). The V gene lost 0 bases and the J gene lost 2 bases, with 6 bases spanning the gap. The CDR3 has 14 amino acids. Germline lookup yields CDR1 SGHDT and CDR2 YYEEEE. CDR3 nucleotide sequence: TGTGCCAGCAGCTTGGGCAGGGGCAATCAGCCCCAGCATTTG. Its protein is CASSLGRGNQPQHL.

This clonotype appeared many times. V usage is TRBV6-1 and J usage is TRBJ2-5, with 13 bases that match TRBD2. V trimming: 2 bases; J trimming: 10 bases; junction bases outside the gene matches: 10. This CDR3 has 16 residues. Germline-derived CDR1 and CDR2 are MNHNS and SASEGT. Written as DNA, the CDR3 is TGTGCCAGCAGTGAATACGGGACTAGCGGGGCAGGGGACCAGTACTTC. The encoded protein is CASSEYGTSGAGDQYF.